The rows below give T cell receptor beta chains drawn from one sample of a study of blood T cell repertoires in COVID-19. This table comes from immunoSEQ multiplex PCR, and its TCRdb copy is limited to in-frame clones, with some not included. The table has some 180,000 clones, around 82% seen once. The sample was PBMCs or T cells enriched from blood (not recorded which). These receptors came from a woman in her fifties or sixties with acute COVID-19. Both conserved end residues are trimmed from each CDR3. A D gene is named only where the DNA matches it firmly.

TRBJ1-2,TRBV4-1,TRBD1,ASSPLDFGTGGNVGGYT
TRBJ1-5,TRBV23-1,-,ASSKGEGLNQPQH
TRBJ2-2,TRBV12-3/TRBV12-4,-,ASTETGELF
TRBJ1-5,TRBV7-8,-,ASSSPPQGISSNQPQH
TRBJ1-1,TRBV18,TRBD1,ASSLTGWNTEAF
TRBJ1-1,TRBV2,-,ASIIQGTEAF
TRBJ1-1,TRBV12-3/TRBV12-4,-,ASTRGPEAF
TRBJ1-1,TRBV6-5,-,ASSPVLETEAF
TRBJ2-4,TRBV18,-,ASSTGQIAKNIQY
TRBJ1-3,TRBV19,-,ATKLESSGNTIY
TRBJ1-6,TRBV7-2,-,ASSLIASPLH